Following are 10 T cell receptor beta chains from one sample sequenced in a study of blood T cells in healthy people across ages. A J-beta primer mix and a sample-barcoded 5' primer were used in a second PCR of roughly 6 to 12 cycles. Each CDR3 protein is one row after TCRdb ran MiXCR on the 5' RACE reads. The sample holds 850,000 to 1,100,000 distinct CDR3 sequences, under 40% seen once. Material: blood. All receptors derive from a man aged 18 to 30 in good health.

The rearrangement joins TRBV13 to TRBJ2-5; D unresolved. CDR1 PRHDT and CDR2 FYEKMQ come from the germline V gene (reference sequence). Trimming pared 5 bases from V and 11 bases from J, leaving 18 bases between. CDR3 length: 13 amino acids. The CDR3 loop is CASSPSQRYEQYF. The CDR3 DNA is TGTGCCAGCAGCCCGAGTCAACGTTATGAGCAGTACTTC.

The rearrangement links TRBV10-3 to TRBJ1-1; D not certain. CDR1 ENHRY and CDR2 SYGVKD come from the germline V gene. The CDR3 contains 14 residues. The V gene lost 3 bases and the J gene lost 1 base, with 9 bases spanning the gap. CDR3 coding DNA: TGTGCCATCAGTGATGGGGAGAGGAACACTGAAGCTTTCTTT. It specifies CAISDGERNTEAFF.

Here the CDR3 reads CASSLEQNQPQHF. CDR3 coding DNA: TGCGCCAGCAGCTTGGAGCAGAATCAGCCCCAGCATTTT. The chain uses TRBV5-1 and TRBJ1-5; D is undetermined. Looked up from germline, CDR1 is SGHRS and CDR2 is YFSETQ. V lost 0 bases and J 4 bases, leaving 5 bases between the germline ends. This CDR3 comprises 13 residues.

The chain carries TRBV6-5 and TRBJ2-1, with D possibly matching TRBD1 (5 bases). This CDR3 region has 16 residues. V gave up 6 bases and J gave up 5 bases, with 20 bases separating them. CDR1 and CDR2 (germline): MNHEY, SVGAGI. CDR3 nucleotides: TGTGCCAGCAGCTTCTCTCCAGGGAAGAGGAACAATGAGCAGTTCTTC. Its protein is CASSFSPGKRNNEQFF.

This clonotype was recorded once. This sequence joins TRBV9 and TRBJ2-2; 15 nucleotides agree with TRBD2. V lost 3 bases and J lost 5; bases outside the gene matches: 14. Germline assignment: CDR1 SGDLS and CDR2 YYNGEE. This CDR3 is 20 amino acids long. The CDR3 here is CASSGPSSGLAGGSTGELFF. Here the CDR3 DNA reads TGTGCCAGCAGCGGCCCCTCCTCGGGACTAGCGGGAGGAAGTACCGGGGAGCTGTTTTTT.

This clonotype turned up a few times. The chain links TRBV20-1 to TRBJ2-1, with D tentatively TRBD1 (7 bases). Trimming removed 1 base at V and 3 bases at J, with 10 bases between. CDR1 is DFQATT, CDR2 SNEGSKA, per germline (reference sequence). This CDR3 contains 14 residues. The CDR3 DNA is TGCAGTGCTAGAGGCAGGGGGGACTACAATGAGCAGTTCTTC. Translating it yields CSARGRGDYNEQFF.

J is TRBJ1-2 and V is TRBV12-3 or TRBV12-4; D not certain. The CDR3 covers 13 residues. Trimming took 3 bases from V and 4 from J, leaving 9 bases between them. CDR3 amino acids: CASSFQARYGYTF. The CDR3 DNA follows: TGTGCCAGCAGTTTTCAGGCCCGCTATGGCTACACCTTC.

The rearrangement joins TRBV20-1 to TRBJ2-7; TRBD2 matches 8 bases. This CDR3 contains 14 residues. The V gene end was trimmed by 1 base and the J gene end by 1 base; junction bases not matched to a gene: 3. Germline CDR1 is DFQATT and CDR2 is SNEGSKA (reference sequence). The CDR3 sequence: CSARAASGSYEQYF. CDR3 DNA: TGCAGTGCTAGAGCGGCTAGCGGGTCCTACGAGCAGTACTTC.

There are a few counts of this clonotype. The rearrangement uses TRBV11-2 and TRBJ2-1, with 8 positions matching TRBD2. There are 17 residues in the CDR3. Germline values: CDR1 SGHAT, CDR2 FQNNGV. V dropped 4 bases and J dropped 1; count of bases not matched to a gene: 9. CDR3: CASSYLLAGTSYNEQFF. CDR3 nucleotide sequence: TGTGCCAGCAGCTATCTTTTAGCGGGGACGTCCTACAATGAGCAGTTCTTC.

V is TRBV6-5 and J is TRBJ1-4, with D possibly matching TRBD1 (5 bases). This CDR3 spans 15 amino acids. V was trimmed by 6 bases and J by 11 bases, leaving 22 bases between them. In germline, CDR1 is MNHEY, CDR2 SVGAGI. This CDR3 is CASSRPGAGGEKLFF. In nucleotides, the CDR3 is TGTGCCAGCAGCCGCCCCGGGGCGGGCGGGGAGAAACTGTTTTTT.